A selection of T cell receptor beta chains follows, all from one sample in a study of blood T cell repertoires in COVID-19. The table came from immunoSEQ multiplex PCR; TCRdb's copy has only in-frame clones and leaves some out. This repertoire shows 120,000 or so clones, about 88% found once; its top ten account for 1.5% to 1.7%. Sequenced input: peripheral blood. These receptor sequences come from a human donor in a cohort sampled during active COVID-19. CDR3s include the opening cysteine and the closing phenylalanine or tryptophan. The D gene is left open where the match is weak. Size values are once, few and many counts, or a class for expanded clones, and some rows have none.

v_call	d_call	clone_size	j_call	cdr3_aa	cdr3_nt
TRBV3-1/TRBV3-2	TRBD2	.	TRBJ2-2	CASSSRLAGGVGELFF	TGTGCCAGCAGCTCAAGACTAGCGGGAGGGGTCGGGGAGCTGTTTTTT
TRBV19	.	.	TRBJ1-5	CASTFGGRDDQPQHF	TGTGCCAGTACCTTTGGGGGCAGGGATGATCAGCCCCAGCATTTT
TRBV7-9	.	.	TRBJ1-4	CASSPGRAVPAIREKLFF	TGTGCCAGCAGCCCGGGGAGGGCTGTTCCAGCTATACGGGAAAAACTGTTTTTT
TRBV28	TRBD2	.	TRBJ2-7	CASSKGLAISSYEQYF	TGTGCCAGCAGCAAGGGACTAGCGATTAGCTCCTACGAGCAGTACTTC
TRBV7-9	TRBD2	once	TRBJ2-2	CASSPRTSGRNTGELFF	TGTGCCAGCAGCCCCAGGACTAGCGGGAGGAACACCGGGGAGCTGTTTTTT
TRBV5-6	TRBD1	.	TRBJ2-1	CASSPTGANEQFF	TGTGCCAGCAGCCCTACAGGGGCCAATGAGCAGTTCTTC
TRBV5-4	TRBD1	.	TRBJ1-1	CASSLGGGQGDTEAFF	TGTGCCAGCAGCTTGGGGGGGGGACAGGGCGACACTGAAGCTTTCTTT
TRBV15	.	.	TRBJ2-5	CATSGGDRHQETQYF	TGTGCCACCAGCGGGGGGGACAGGCACCAAGAGACCCAGTACTTC
TRBV28	TRBD2	.	TRBJ2-1	CASSFPSGRGDEQFF	TGTGCCAGCAGTTTCCCTAGCGGGAGAGGGGATGAGCAGTTCTTC
TRBV11-2	.	.	TRBJ1-6	CASSLSGSNSPLHF	TGTGCCAGCAGCTTATCAGGAAGTAATTCACCCCTCCACTTT
TRBV6-4	TRBD2	.	TRBJ2-3	CASRSLVAGRMDTQYF	TGTGCCAGCAGGAGCTTGGTAGCGGGGAGAATGGATACGCAGTATTTT
TRBV28	TRBD2	.	TRBJ2-7	CASSSPGLASGEQYF	TGTGCCAGCAGTTCCCCGGGACTAGCGTCTGGGGAGCAGTACTTC
TRBV5-1	.	.	TRBJ2-2	CASRLQGPSNTGELFF	TGCGCCAGCAGGCTCCAGGGGCCCTCGAACACCGGGGAGCTGTTTTTT
TRBV5-1	TRBD1	once	TRBJ1-4	CASSLVGNHRGQRLFF	TGCGCCAGCAGCTTGGTCGGGAACCACAGGGGGCAGAGGCTGTTTTTT
TRBV5-4	TRBD2	.	TRBJ2-5	CASSSSGGAETQYF	TGTGCCAGCAGCTCGAGCGGGGGGGCTGAGACCCAGTACTTC